A selection of T cell receptor beta chains follows, all from one sample in a study of T cell responses to AZD1222 COVID-19 vaccine. Profiling relied on immunoSEQ multiplex PCR, and the TCRdb table lists in-frame clones only, not all of them. The repertoire has roughly 100,000 clones, 70% to 85% of them found once; the top ten carry 13% to 15%. The sequenced sample was peripheral blood, obtained 28 days after the second AZD1222 dose. Receptors originate from an adult who received the AZD1222 COVID-19 vaccine. CDR3s include the opening cysteine and the closing phenylalanine or tryptophan. Fields, in order: D gene, V gene, CDR3 length, J gene, clone size, CDR3 DNA, CDR3 protein. The D gene is left open where the match is weak. Size tells how often a clone was seen (once, few, many) or the class of an expanded clone, and some rows leave it out.

TRBD1	TRBV19	13	TRBJ1-2	NA	TGTGCCATTCGACAGGGGGCTGATGGTGGCTACACCTTC	CAIRQGADGGYTF
NA	TRBV5-1	12	TRBJ1-2	once	TGCGCCAGCAGCAGGGATTCCTATGGCTACACCTTC	CASSRDSYGYTF
NA	TRBV6-2/TRBV6-3	12	TRBJ1-2	NA	TGTGCCAGCAGTTACAGGGATACTGGCTACACCTTC	CASSYRDTGYTF
NA	TRBV3-1/TRBV3-2	15	TRBJ1-6	NA	TGTGCCAGCAGCCACCGCGACAGAGTGAATTCACCCCTCCACTTT	CASSHRDRVNSPLHF
TRBD1	TRBV27	13	TRBJ1-6	NA	TGTGCCAGCAGTTTATGGGACAGGGGGCACATCCACTTT	CASSLWDRGHIHF
NA	TRBV27	13	TRBJ1-1	NA	TGTGCCAGCAGGATAGGGGTCGGGACTGAAGCTTTCTTT	CASRIGVGTEAFF
NA	TRBV28	12	TRBJ1-1	NA	TGTGCCAGCAGTTCGGGCGGATCCGGAGCTTTCTTT	CASSSGGSGAFF
NA	TRBV28	15	TRBJ2-5	NA	TGTGCCAGCAGTGCTCCGGAGGGGAATCAAGAGACCCAGTACTTC	CASSAPEGNQETQYF
NA	TRBV5-1	12	TRBJ1-6	NA	TGCGCCAGCAGTTCCCGGGGTTCACCCCTCCACTTT	CASSSRGSPLHF
TRBD1	TRBV4-1	15	TRBJ1-2	NA	TGCGCCAGCAAACGCTCGGGGCAGGGGGCGGATGGCTACACTTTC	CASKRSGQGADGYTF
NA	TRBV7-2	15	TRBJ1-2	NA	TGTGCCAGCAGCTTACAGGAGGGGTCAGCCTATGGCTACACCTTC	CASSLQEGSAYGYTF
NA	TRBV2	15	TRBJ1-4	few	TGTGCCAGCAGTGGAGGGGAGGGAGGGTATGAAAAACTGTTTTTT	CASSGGEGGYEKLFF